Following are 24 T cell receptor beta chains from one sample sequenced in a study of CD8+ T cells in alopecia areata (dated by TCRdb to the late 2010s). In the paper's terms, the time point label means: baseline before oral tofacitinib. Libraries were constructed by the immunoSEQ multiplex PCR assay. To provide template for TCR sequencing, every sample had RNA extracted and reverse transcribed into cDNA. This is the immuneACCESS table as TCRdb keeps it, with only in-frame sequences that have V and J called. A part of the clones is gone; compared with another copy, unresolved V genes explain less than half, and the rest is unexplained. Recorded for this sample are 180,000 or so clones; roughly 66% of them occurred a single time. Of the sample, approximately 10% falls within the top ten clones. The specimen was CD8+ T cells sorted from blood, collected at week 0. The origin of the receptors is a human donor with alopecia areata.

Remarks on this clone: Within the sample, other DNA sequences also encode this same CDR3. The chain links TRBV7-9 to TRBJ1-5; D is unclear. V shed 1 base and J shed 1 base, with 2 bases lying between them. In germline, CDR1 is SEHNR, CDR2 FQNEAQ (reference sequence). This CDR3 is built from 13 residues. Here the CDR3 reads CASSLDSNQPQHF. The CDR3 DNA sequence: TGTGCCAGCAGCTTAGACAGCAATCAGCCCCAGCATTTT.

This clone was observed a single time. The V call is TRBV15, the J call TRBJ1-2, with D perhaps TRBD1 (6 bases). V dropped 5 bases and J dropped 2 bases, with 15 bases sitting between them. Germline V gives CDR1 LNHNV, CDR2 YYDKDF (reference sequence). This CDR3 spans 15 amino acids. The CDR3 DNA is TGTGCCACCAGCCCCCGACAGGATTTAAACTATGGCTACACCTTC. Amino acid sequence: CATSPRQDLNYGYTF.

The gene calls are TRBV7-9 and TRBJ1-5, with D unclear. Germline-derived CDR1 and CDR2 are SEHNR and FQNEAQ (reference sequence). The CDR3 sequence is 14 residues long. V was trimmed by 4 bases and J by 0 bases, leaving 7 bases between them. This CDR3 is CASSSWDSNQPQHF. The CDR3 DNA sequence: TGTGCCAGCAGCTCCTGGGATAGCAATCAGCCCCAGCATTTT.

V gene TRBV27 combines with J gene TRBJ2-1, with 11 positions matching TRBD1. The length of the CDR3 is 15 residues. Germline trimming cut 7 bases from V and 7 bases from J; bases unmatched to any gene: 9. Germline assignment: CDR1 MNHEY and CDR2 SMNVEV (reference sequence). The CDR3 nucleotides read TGTGCCAGCACCAACCGGGACAGGGGGTGGAATGAGCAGTTCTTC. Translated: CASTNRDRGWNEQFF.

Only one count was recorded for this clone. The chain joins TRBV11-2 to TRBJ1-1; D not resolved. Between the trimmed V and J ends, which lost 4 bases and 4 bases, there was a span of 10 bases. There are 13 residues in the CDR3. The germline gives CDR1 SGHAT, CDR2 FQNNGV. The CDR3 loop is CASSSMSLTEAFF. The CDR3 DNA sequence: TGTGCCAGCAGCTCCATGAGCCTCACTGAAGCTTTCTTT. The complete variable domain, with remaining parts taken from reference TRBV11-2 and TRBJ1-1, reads EAGVAQSPRYKIIEKRQSVAFWCNPISGHATLYWYQQILGQGPKLLIQFQNNGVVDDSQLPKDRFSAERLKGVDSTLKIQPAKLEDSAVYLCASSSMSLTEAFFGQGTRLTVV.

DNA for the CDR3: TGCGCCAGCAGCCAGAGGACAGTGACCACCGGGGAGCTGTTTTTT. This translates into CASSQRTVTTGELFF. The chain recombines TRBV4-1 with TRBJ2-2, with D possibly TRBD1 on 6 matching bases. Trimming removed 3 bases from V and 4 bases from J, with 12 bases in between. The CDR3 is 15 amino acids. The V gene's germline CDR1 is MGHRA and CDR2 YSYEKL.

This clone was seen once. As DNA, the CDR3 is TGTGCCAGCGGGGATTCCTACGAGCAGTACTTC. Translation: CASGDSYEQYF. The chain recombines TRBV2 with TRBJ2-7; no definite D call. Trimming took 8 bases from V and 1 from J, leaving 6 bases between them. The length of the CDR3 is 11 residues. Germline CDR1 is SNHLY and CDR2 is FYNNEI.

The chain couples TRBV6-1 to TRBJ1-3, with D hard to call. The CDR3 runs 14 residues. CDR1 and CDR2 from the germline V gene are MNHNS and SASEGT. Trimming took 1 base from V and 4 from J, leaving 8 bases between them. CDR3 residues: CASSEGPGGNTIYF. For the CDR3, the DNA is TGTGCCAGCAGTGAAGGACCAGGAGGAAACACCATATATTTT.

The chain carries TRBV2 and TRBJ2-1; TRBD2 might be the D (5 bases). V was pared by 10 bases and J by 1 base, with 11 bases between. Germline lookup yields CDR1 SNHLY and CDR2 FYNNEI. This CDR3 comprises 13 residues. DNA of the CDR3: TGTGCCACCGAGCGGCATTCCTACAATGAGCAGTTCTTC. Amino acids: CATERHSYNEQFF.

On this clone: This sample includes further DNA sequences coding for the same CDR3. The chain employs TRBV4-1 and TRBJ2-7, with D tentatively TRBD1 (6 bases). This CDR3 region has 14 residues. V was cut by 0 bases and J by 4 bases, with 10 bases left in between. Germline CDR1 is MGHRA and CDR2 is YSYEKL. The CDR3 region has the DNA TGCGCCAGCAGCCAAGACAGGGGCCGTTACGAGCAGTACTTC. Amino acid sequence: CASSQDRGRYEQYF.

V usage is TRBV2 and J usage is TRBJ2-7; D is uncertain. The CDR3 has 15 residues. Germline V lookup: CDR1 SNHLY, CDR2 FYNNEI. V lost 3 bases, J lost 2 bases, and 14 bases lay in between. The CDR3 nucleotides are TGTGCCAGCAGTGATTCTGTTGGTGGGGCCTACGAGCAGTACTTC. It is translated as CASSDSVGGAYEQYF.

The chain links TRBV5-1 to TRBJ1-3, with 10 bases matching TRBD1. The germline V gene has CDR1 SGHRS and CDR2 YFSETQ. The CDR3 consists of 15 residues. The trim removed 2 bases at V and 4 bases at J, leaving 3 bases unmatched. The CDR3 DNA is TGCGCCAGCAGCTTCGACAGGGGGCTGGGAAACACCATATATTTT. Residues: CASSFDRGLGNTIYF.

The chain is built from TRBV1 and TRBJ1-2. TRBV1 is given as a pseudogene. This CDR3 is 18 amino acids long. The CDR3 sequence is CTSSQKSPAGDGGDGYTF. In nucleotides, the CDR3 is TGCACCAGCAGCCAAAAGTCGCCGGCAGGGGACGGAGGGGATGGCTACACCTTC.

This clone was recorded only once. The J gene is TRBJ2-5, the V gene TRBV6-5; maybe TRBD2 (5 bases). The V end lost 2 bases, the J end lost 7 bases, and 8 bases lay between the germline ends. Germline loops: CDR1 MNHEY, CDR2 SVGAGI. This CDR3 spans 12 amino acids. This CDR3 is CASSYPGGTQYF. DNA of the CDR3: TGTGCCAGCAGTTACCCAGGAGGGACCCAGTACTTC.

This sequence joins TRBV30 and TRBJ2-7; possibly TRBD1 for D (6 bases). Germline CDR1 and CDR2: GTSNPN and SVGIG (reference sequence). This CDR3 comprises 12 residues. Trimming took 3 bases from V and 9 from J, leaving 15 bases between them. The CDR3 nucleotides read TGTGCCTGGAGGGGAGACAGGCCCGGGCAGTACTTC. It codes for CAWRGDRPGQYF.

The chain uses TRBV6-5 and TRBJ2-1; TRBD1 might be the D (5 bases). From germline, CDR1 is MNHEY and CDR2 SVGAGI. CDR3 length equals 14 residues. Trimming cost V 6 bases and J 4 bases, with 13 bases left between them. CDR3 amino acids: CASSLTETYNEQFF. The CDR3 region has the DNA TGTGCCAGCAGCCTGACAGAGACGTACAATGAGCAGTTCTTC.

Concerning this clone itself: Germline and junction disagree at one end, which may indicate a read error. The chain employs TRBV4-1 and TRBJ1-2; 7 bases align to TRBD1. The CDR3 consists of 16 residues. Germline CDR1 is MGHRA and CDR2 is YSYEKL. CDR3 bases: TGCGCCAGCGGCCAACCGATAGAGACAGGGCGCTATGGCTACACCTTC. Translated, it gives CASGQPIETGRYGYTF.

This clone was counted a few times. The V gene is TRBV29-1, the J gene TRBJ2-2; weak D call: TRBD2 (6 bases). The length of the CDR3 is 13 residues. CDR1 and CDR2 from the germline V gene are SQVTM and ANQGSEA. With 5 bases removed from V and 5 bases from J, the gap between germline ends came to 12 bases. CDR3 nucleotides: TGCAGCGTTCCGGCAGGGAGGACCGGGGAGCTGTTTTTT. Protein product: CSVPAGRTGELFF.

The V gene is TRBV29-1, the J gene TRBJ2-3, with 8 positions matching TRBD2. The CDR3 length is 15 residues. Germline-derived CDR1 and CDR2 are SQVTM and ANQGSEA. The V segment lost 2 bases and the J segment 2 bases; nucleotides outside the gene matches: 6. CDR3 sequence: CSVELIAGITDTQYF. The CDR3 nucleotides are TGCAGCGTTGAATTGATAGCGGGGATCACAGATACGCAGTATTTT.

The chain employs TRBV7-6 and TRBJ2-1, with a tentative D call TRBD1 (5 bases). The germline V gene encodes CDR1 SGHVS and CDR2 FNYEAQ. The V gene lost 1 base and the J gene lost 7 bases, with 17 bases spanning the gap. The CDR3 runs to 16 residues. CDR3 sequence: CASSLDSAGIPNEQFF. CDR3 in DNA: TGTGCCAGCAGCTTAGATTCGGCAGGGATTCCTAATGAGCAGTTCTTC.

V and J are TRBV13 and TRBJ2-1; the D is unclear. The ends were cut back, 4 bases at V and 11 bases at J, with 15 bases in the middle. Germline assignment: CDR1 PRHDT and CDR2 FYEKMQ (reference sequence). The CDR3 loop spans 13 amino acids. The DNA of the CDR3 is TGTGCCAGCAGCTCCCCCCACCGGACCAAGCAGTTCTTC. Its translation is CASSSPHRTKQFF.

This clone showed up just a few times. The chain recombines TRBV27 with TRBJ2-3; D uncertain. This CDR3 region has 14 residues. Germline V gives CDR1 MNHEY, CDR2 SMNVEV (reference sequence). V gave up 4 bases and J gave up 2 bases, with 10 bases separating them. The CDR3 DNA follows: TGTGCCAGCAGTTCCGGGTCATCCACAGATACGCAGTATTTT. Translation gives CASSSGSSTDTQYF.

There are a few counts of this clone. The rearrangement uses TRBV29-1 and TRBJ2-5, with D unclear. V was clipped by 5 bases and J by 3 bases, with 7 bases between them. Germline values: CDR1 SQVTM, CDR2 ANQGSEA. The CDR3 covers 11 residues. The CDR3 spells CSVNLEETQYF. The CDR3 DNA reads TGCAGCGTTAATTTGGAAGAGACCCAGTACTTC. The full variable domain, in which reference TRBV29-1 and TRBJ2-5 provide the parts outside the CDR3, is SAVISQKPSRDICQRGTSLTIQCQVDSQVTMMFWYRQQPGQSLTLIATANQGSEATYESGFVIDKFPISRPNLTFSTLTVSNMSPEDSSIYLCSVNLEETQYFGPGTRLLVL.

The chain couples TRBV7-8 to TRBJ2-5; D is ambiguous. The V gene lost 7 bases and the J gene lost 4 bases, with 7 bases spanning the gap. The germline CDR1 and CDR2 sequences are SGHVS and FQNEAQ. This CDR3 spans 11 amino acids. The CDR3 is CASTLGETQYF. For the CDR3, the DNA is TGTGCCAGCACACTCGGAGAGACCCAGTACTTC.